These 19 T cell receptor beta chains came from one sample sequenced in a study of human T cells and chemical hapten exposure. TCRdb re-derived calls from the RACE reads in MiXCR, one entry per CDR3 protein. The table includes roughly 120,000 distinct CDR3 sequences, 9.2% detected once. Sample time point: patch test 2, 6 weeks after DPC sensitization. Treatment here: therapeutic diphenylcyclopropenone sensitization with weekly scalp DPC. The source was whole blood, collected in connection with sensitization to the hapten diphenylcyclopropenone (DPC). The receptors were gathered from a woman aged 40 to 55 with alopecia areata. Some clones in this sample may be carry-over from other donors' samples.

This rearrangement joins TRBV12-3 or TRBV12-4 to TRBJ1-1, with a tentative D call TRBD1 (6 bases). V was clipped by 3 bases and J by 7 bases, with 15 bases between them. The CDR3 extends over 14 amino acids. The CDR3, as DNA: TGTGCCAGCAGTTTTGGGGGCTCGGTTTATGAAGCTTTCTTT. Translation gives CASSFGGSVYEAFF.

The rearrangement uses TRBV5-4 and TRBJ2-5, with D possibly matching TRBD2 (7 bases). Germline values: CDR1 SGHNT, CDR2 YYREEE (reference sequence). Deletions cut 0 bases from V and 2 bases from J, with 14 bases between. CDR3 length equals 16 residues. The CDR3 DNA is TGTGCCAGCAGCTTGGCGGGGGGCAGACGTCAAGAGACCCAGTACTTC. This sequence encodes CASSLAGGRRQETQYF.

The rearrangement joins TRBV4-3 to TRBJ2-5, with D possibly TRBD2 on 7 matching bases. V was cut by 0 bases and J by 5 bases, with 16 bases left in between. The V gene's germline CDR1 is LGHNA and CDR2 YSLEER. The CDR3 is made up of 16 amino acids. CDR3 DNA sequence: TGCGCCAGCAGCCAAGAATGGGGGGGGGCGAGCGAGACCCAGTACTTC. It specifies CASSQEWGGASETQYF.

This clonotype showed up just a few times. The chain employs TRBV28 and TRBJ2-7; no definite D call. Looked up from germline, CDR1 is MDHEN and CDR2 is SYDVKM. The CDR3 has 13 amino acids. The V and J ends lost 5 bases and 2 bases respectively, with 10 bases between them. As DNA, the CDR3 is TGTGCCAGCAGTCTTCGACCAACCTACGAGCAGTACTTC. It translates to CASSLRPTYEQYF. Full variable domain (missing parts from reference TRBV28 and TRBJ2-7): DVKVTQSSRYLVKRTGEKVFLECVQDMDHENMFWYRQDPGLGLRLIYFSYDVKMKEKGDIPEGYSVSREKKERFSLILESASTNQTSMYLCASSLRPTYEQYFGPGTRLTVT.

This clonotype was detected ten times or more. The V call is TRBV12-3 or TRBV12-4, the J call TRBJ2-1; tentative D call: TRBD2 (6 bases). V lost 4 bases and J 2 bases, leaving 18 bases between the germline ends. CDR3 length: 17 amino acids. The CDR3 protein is CASSSGSGGAPYNEQFF. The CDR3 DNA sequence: TGTGCCAGCAGTTCAGGATCGGGCGGGGCCCCCTACAATGAGCAGTTCTTC.

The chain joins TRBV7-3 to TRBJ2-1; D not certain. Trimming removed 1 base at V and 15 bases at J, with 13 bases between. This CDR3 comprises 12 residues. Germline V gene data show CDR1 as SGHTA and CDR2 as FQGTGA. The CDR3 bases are TGTGCCAGCAGCTTAATGGGCAGTCGTTTGTTCTTC. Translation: CASSLMGSRLFF.

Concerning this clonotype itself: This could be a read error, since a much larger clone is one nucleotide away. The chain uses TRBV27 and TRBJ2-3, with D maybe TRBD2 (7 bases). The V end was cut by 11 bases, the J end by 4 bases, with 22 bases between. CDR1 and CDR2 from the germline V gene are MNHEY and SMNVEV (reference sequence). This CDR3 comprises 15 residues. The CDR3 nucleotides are TGTGCCTGCAAAAGGGGGGGACTATCCCCAGATACGCAGTATTTT. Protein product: CACKRGGLSPDTQYF.

The CDR3, as DNA: TGTGCCAGCAGCTATTACAGGGGCATGCGGAACGAGCAGTACTTC. Translating gives CASSYYRGMRNEQYF. This chain joins TRBV7-2 and TRBJ2-7; the match to TRBD1 covers 7 bases. The V segment lost 4 bases and the J segment 5 bases; nucleotides outside the gene matches: 11. The CDR3 length is 15 residues. Germline CDR1 and CDR2: SGHTA and FQGNSA.

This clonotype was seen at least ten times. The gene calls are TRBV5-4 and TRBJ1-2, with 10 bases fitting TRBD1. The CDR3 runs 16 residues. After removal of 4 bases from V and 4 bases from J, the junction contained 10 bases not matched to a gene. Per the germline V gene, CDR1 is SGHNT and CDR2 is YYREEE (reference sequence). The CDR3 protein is CASSPSRDRGVYGYTF. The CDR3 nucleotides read TGTGCCAGCAGCCCTTCCCGGGACAGGGGTGTCTATGGCTACACCTTC.

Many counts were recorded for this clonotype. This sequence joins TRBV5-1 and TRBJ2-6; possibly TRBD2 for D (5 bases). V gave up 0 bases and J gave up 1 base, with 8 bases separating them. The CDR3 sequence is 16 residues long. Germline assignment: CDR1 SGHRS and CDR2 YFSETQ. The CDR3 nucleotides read TGCGCCAGCAGCTTGGACGCGGGTTCTGGGGCCAACGTCCTGACTTTC. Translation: CASSLDAGSGANVLTF.

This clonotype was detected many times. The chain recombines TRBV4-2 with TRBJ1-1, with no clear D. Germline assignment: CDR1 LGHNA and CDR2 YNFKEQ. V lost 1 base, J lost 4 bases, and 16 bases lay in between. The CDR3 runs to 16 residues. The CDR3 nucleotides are TGTGCCAGCAGCCAAGTCTCCGGGATTGGGAGCACTGAAGCTTTCTTT. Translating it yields CASSQVSGIGSTEAFF.

The DNA for the CDR3 is TGCAGTGCAGCGGGGGTTGAAGCTTTCTTT. This gives the protein CSAAGVEAFF. The V and J genes are TRBV20-1 and TRBJ1-1; possibly TRBD1 for D (5 bases). The germline V gene encodes CDR1 DFQATT and CDR2 SNEGSKA (reference sequence). Trimming took 6 bases from V and 7 from J, leaving 9 bases between them. The CDR3 contains 10 residues.

CDR3 sequence reads: CSWVGREGIGTQYF. In DNA, the CDR3 is TGCAGTTGGGTCGGCAGGGAGGGGATCGGGACCCAGTACTTC. The rearrangement links TRBV20-1 to TRBJ2-5, with 7 bases lining up with TRBD2. CDR1 and CDR2 from the germline V gene are DFQATT and SNEGSKA (reference sequence). The CDR3 has 14 residues. V was clipped by 8 bases and J by 7 bases; unmatched bases: 16.

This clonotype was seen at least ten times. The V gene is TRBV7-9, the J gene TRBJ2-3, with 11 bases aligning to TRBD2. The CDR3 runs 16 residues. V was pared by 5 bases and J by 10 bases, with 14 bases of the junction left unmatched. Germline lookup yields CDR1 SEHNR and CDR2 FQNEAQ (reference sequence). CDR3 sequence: CASSPPTSGAAGPQYF. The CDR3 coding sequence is TGTGCCAGCAGCCCCCCGACTAGCGGGGCAGCCGGTCCGCAGTATTTT.

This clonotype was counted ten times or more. Written as DNA, the CDR3 is TGTGCCTGGAGTACCTCCGGGACAGGGGGCTGGAGCAATCAGCCCCAGCATTTT. It is translated as CAWSTSGTGGWSNQPQHF. The chain is built from TRBV30 and TRBJ1-5, with 12 bases matching TRBD1. CDR1 GTSNPN and CDR2 SVGIG come from the germline V gene (reference sequence). This CDR3 is built from 18 residues. Trimming took 2 bases from V and 1 from J; bases not matched to a gene: 9.

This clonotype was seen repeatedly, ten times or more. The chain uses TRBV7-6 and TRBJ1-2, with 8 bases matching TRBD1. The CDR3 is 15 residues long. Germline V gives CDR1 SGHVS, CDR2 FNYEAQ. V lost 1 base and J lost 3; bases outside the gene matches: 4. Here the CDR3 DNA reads TGTGCCAGCAGCTTAGGACAGGGGAGAGACTATGGCTACACCTTC. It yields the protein CASSLGQGRDYGYTF.

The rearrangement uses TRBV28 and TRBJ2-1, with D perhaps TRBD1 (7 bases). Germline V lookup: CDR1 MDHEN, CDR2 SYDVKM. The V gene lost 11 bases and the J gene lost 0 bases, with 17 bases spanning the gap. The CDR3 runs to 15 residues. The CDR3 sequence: CAHRPGGPSYNEQFF. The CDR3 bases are TGTGCCCACCGGCCAGGGGGGCCCTCCTACAATGAGCAGTTCTTC.

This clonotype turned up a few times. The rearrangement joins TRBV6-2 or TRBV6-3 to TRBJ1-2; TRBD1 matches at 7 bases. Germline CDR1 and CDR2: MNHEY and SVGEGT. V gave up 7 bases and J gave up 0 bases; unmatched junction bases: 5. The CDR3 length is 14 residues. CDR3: CASKYRGANYGYTF. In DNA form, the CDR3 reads TGTGCCAGCAAGTACAGGGGAGCTAACTATGGCTACACCTTC.

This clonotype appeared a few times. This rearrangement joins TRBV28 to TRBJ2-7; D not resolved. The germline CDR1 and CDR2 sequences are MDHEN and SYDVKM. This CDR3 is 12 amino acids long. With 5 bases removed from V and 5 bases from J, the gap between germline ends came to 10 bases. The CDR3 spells CASSIVRDEQYF. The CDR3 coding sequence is TGTGCCAGCAGTATCGTAAGGGACGAGCAGTACTTC.